This T cell receptor beta chain stems from a study of cytomegalovirus exposure and HLA in healthy donors. Turning to the study itself: Early release data held 85 million or so unique TCRs from HLA-typed donors.

The CDR3 length is 14 residues. Trimming took 4 bases from V and 6 from J; bases not matched to a gene: 8. Per germline, CDR1 SGHRS and CDR2 YFSETQ. This clone occurred once. Its specificity is not known. This PCR relied on a set of 60 Vbeta primers and 13 Jbeta primers. Sequencing was performed with immunoSEQ multiplex PCR; in TCRdb, only in-frame clones are kept and a portion is missing. The repertoire holds 110,000 to 150,000 clones, around three quarters seen once, with roughly 2% in the top ten. Study conclusions and caveats: Within a later analysis, the majority of CMV-associated TCR beta chains appeared HLA-restricted. Later analysis identified about 17,000 TCR beta sequences associated with HLA alleles, using a false discovery rate threshold of 0.05.

This chain uses TRBV5-1 with TRBJ1-1; 8 nucleotides align to TRBD1. The sequenced material came from PBMCs. The receptor was derived from a man younger than 40 in good health and CMV-seronegative. CDR3 in DNA: TGCGCCAGCAGCCCAGGACAGGGTTTCGCTGAAGCTTTCTTT. Residues: CASSPGQGFAEAFF.